This TCR beta chain was sequenced for a study of cytomegalovirus exposure and HLA in healthy donors. Trimming removed 0 bases at V and 3 bases at J, with 15 bases between. CDR1 and CDR2 (germline): SGHRS, YFSETQ. There are 16 residues in the CDR3. This PCR relied on a set of 60 Vbeta primers and 13 Jbeta primers. The table came from immunoSEQ multiplex PCR; TCRdb's copy has only in-frame clones and leaves some out. The data hold around 200,000 clones, with 84% observed a single time. This clone has a single count. Its specificity is unknown. Whole-study findings and limits: A further, later analysis showed that HLA-associated TCR beta chains (compared with equally common others) were more clonally expanded. Later on, analysis showed that most CMV-associated TCR beta chains appeared to be HLA-restricted.

The sequenced sample consisted of PBMCs. V is TRBV5-1 and J is TRBJ2-5; tentatively, D is TRBD2 (8 bases). This TCR was recovered from a woman aged 45-65 years in good health and CMV-seropositive. CDR3 coding DNA: TGCGCCAGCAGCTTGGGCGGGGGGACAGCCAAAGAGACCCAGTACTTC. Amino acid sequence: CASSLGGGTAKETQYF. Combining the CDR3 with reference TRBV5-1 and TRBJ2-5 gives the whole variable domain KAGVTQTPRYLIKTRGQQVTLSCSPISGHRSVSWYQQTPGQGLQFLFEYFSETQRNKGNFPGRFSGRQFSNSRSEMNVSTLELGDSALYLCASSLGGGTAKETQYFGPGTRLLVL.